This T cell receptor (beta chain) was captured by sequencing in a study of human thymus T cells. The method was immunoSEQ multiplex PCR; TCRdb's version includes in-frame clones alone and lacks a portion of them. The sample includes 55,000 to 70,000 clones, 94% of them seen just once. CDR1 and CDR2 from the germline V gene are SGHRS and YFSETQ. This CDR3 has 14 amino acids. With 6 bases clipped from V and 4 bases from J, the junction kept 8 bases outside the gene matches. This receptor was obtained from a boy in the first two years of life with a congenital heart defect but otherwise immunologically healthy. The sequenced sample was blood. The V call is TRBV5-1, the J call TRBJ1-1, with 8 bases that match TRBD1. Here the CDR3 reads CASTLTGEGTEAFF. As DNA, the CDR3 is TGCGCCAGCACCCTGACAGGGGAAGGCACTGAAGCTTTCTTT.